This is a list of T cell receptor beta chains from one sample in a study of shared clonotypes between healthy human individuals. Produced via immunoSEQ multiplex PCR; TCRdb's table is partial and in-frame only. Here the sample spans roughly 2,000,000 clones, approximately 94% being singletons. Material for sequencing was naive CD8+ T cells sorted from blood. These receptors all come from a man aged 18 to 29 in good health. Both conserved end residues are part of each CDR3. The order of the fields is V gene, J gene, CDR3 protein.

TRBV4-1	TRBJ1-5	CASSPQEAEQPQHF
TRBV7-8	TRBJ2-5	CASSPSASGGRATQYF
TRBV5-6	TRBJ2-5	CASSLPSGGWETQYF
TRBV4-1	TRBJ2-1	CASSQGSGGYNEQFF
TRBV7-9	TRBJ2-3	CASSFNSGKDTQYF
TRBV7-3	TRBJ2-3	CASSRGVAGLTDTQYF
TRBV6-5	TRBJ1-6	CASSYSGDYNSPLHF
TRBV4-1	TRBJ2-7	CASSLSGTPNSYEQYF
TRBV7-8	TRBJ2-7	CASSLVSGDEQYF
TRBV28	TRBJ2-3	CASSLSSSTDTQYF
TRBV27	TRBJ2-1	CASSLPRLAGGPNEQFF
TRBV7-9	TRBJ2-5	CASSATGEDGKSQETQYF
TRBV5-4	TRBJ2-2	CASGLGLAGNTGELFF
TRBV9	TRBJ2-7	CASSVAGGSPSYEQYF
TRBV7-8	TRBJ1-6	CASSLEVDNSPLHF
TRBV29-1	TRBJ2-1	CSAEAGLADNEQFF
TRBV23-1	TRBJ1-5	CASSPQGYSNQPQHF
TRBV6-1	TRBJ1-2	CASLGGEETYGYTF
TRBV9	TRBJ2-7	CASSVGGTTLYEQYF
TRBV4-3	TRBJ2-1	CASSQGSGPGNEQFF
TRBV6-1	TRBJ2-7	CASSEDRRAYEQYF
TRBV4-1	TRBJ2-7	CASSRALSGEQYF
TRBV2	TRBJ2-7	CASSEAGQGYEQYF
TRBV27	TRBJ2-7	CASSLGGYSYEQYF
TRBV29-1	TRBJ2-5	CSVDYTAETQYF
TRBV5-4	TRBJ1-2	CASSSYGTGDYGYTF
TRBV27	TRBJ2-1	CASSNRGRGRGNEQFF
TRBV7-8	TRBJ2-7	CASTQGLAGDHEQYF
TRBV4-1	TRBJ2-3	CASSQRGGLAADTQYF
TRBV29-1	TRBJ2-7	CSVIAGGYEQYF
TRBV5-1	TRBJ2-7	CASSVGGQSYEQYF
TRBV27	TRBJ2-7	CASSLVGPEYNEQYF
TRBV29-1	TRBJ2-7	CSVRTVAGDGSYEQYF
TRBV4-2	TRBJ2-7	CASSPPGVGRVSYEQYF
TRBV11-2	TRBJ2-1	CASSLIAASGNEQFF
TRBV4-1	TRBJ1-4	CASSEGSLGEKLFF
TRBV28	TRBJ2-2	CASHLSRDSRGELFF
TRBV9	TRBJ2-1	CASSLSVGNEQFF
TRBV6-6	TRBJ2-7	CASSYSGPDYEQYF
TRBV19	TRBJ1-6	CASSARREKISSYNSPLHF
TRBV30	TRBJ2-2	CAWSVNEAGELFF
TRBV13	TRBJ1-2	CASSEMAGEVIYGYTF
TRBV2	TRBJ2-7	CASSEGGTYEQYF
TRBV5-1	TRBJ2-7	CASSEPDYEQYF
TRBV10-1	TRBJ2-7	CASSDFETGWHEQYF
TRBV5-1	TRBJ2-1	CASSLDPGREQFF
TRBV23-1	TRBJ2-1	CASSQARCEQFF
TRBV7-9	TRBJ1-6	CASSRSDRAPNSPLHF
TRBV28	TRBJ1-1	CASSYEGPLSTFF
TRBV27	TRBJ1-1	CASSLSGVTEAFF
TRBV13	TRBJ2-3	CASSHPSTDTQYF
TRBV11-2	TRBJ1-1	CASSLDMDRLNTEAFF
TRBV13	TRBJ2-1	CASSFGVAGVVSYNEQFF
TRBV28	TRBJ2-3	CASSPRLAGGNSQYF
TRBV5-4	TRBJ2-7	CASSLQGSSYEQYF
TRBV4-1	TRBJ2-5	CASSQITGVGETQYF
TRBV9	TRBJ1-1	CASSEVVNTEAFF
TRBV19	TRBJ2-2	CASSSPRGQGLGELFF
TRBV4-3	TRBJ1-3	CASSQDSGDGNTIYF